This entry concerns a single T cell receptor (beta chain). Antigen unknown. Documented time point: peripheral blood 6 weeks after treatment start. It was locally advanced or metastatic urothelial carcinoma that patients had. Assay: immunoSEQ multiplex PCR; the TCRdb copy retains only in-frame clones and omits some. The sample gives roughly 100,000 clones, less than 90% of which show up once; approximately 8.4% is in the top ten. This sample stems from a study of PD-L1 blockade in urothelial cancer. Study at large: At some point between 2012 and 2014, patients got going on atezolizumab, taking 1,200 mg intravenously every 3 weeks. The analyses of blood took place 3 weeks (second dose) and 6 weeks after treatment start.

Germline values: CDR1 SGHNT, CDR2 YYREEE (reference sequence). The CDR3 is made up of 14 amino acids. V was cut by 6 bases and J by 1 base, with 11 bases left in between. Findings and caveats of the study: Lower than median blood TCR clonality before treatment predicted better survival.

Sequenced here: PBMCs, sampled around atezolizumab (anti-PD-L1) treatment. V usage is TRBV5-4 and J usage is TRBJ2-4; D may be TRBD2 (5 bases). The source is a man in his sixties or seventies with urothelial cancer. The CDR3 bases are TGTGCCAGCACCACGGGCGGGGCCAAAAACATTCAGTACTTC. Protein sequence: CASTTGGAKNIQYF.